What follows are 11 T cell receptor beta chains derived from one specimen sequenced in a study of early T cells in non-severe SARS-CoV-2 infection. TCRdb re-called the 5' RACE reads through MiXCR, storing one row per CDR3 protein. The repertoire holds 55,000 to 70,000 distinct CDR3 sequences, with 5.6% as singletons. Sequencing was carried out using whole blood. These receptors were collected from an adult who was a healthcare worker with PCR-confirmed SARS-CoV-2 infection or an uninfected control (not recorded which).

This clonotype was counted ten times or more. The genes are TRBV29-1 and TRBJ2-1; unclear D gene. CDR1 and CDR2 (germline): SQVTM, ANQGSEA. The CDR3 runs 11 residues. Trimming pared 4 bases from V and 7 bases from J, leaving 8 bases between. The CDR3 here is CSVAVGNEQFF. The DNA of the CDR3 is TGCAGCGTTGCGGTGGGAAATGAGCAGTTCTTC.

This clonotype was counted between two and nine times. The chain joins TRBV14 to TRBJ2-7; D unresolved. The CDR3 is made up of 12 amino acids. V lost 0 bases and J 3 bases, leaving 3 bases between the germline ends. Germline V gene data show CDR1 as SGHDN and CDR2 as FVKESK. The CDR3 spells CASSQDSYEQYF. The CDR3 coding sequence is TGTGCCAGCAGCCAAGATAGCTACGAGCAGTACTTC.

This clonotype was recorded at least ten times. This chain uses TRBV11-1 with TRBJ2-1; D possibly corresponds to TRBD2 (5 bases). This CDR3 has 12 residues. Germline V gene data show CDR1 as SGHAT and CDR2 as FQDESV (reference sequence). The V gene lost 2 bases and the J gene lost 8 bases, with 7 bases spanning the gap. The CDR3 sequence is CASSLYGDEQFF. The DNA of the CDR3 is TGTGCCAGCAGCTTATACGGGGATGAGCAGTTCTTC.

This clonotype came up many times. The rearrangement links TRBV5-5 to TRBJ1-4; D may be TRBD1 (5 bases). There are 15 residues in the CDR3. With 1 base removed from V and 3 bases from J, the gap between germline ends came to 10 bases. Germline CDR1 reads SGHKS; CDR2 reads YYEKEE (reference sequence). This CDR3 reads CASSLLGASNEKLFF. CDR3 nucleotide sequence: TGTGCCAGCAGCTTGTTAGGGGCATCTAATGAAAAACTGTTTTTT.

This clonotype was counted ten times or more. The chain links TRBV7-6 to TRBJ2-7; tentative D call: TRBD2 (5 bases). This CDR3 is built from 14 residues. The V and J ends lost 1 base and 4 bases respectively, with 11 bases between them. Germline-derived CDR1 and CDR2 are SGHVS and FNYEAQ. The CDR3 sequence: CASSLGGPGYEQYF. The CDR3 DNA is TGTGCCAGCAGCTTAGGCGGGCCCGGGTACGAGCAGTACTTC. The variable domain in full, with the rest retrieved from reference TRBV7-6 and TRBJ2-7, is GAGVSQSPRYKVTKRGQDVALRCDPISGHVSLYWYRQALGQGPEFLTYFNYEAQQDKSGLPNDRFSAERPEGSISTLTIQRTEQRDSAMYRCASSLGGPGYEQYFGPGTRLTVT.

In its sample, this clonotype was seen many times. This sequence joins TRBV7-2 and TRBJ2-7; perhaps TRBD2 as D (5 bases). Germline V gene sequence: CDR1 SGHTA, CDR2 FQGNSA. The CDR3 covers 15 residues. Trimming stripped 0 bases from V and 5 bases from J, with 14 bases between. CDR3 region: CASSLAPWESHEQYF. CDR3 coding DNA: TGTGCCAGCAGCTTAGCCCCATGGGAGTCGCACGAGCAGTACTTC.

Many counts were recorded for this clonotype. V and J are TRBV12-3 or TRBV12-4 and TRBJ1-2, with 11 bases that match TRBD1. The CDR3 has 14 amino acids. V shed 5 bases and J 3 bases; nucleotides not matched to a gene: 2. The DNA of the CDR3 is TGTGCCAGCAGTCGGACAGGGGGCTACTATGGCTACACCTTC. Translating gives CASSRTGGYYGYTF.

This clonotype was detected many times. The rearrangement links TRBV28 to TRBJ1-5; no reliable D call. The CDR3 covers 19 residues. Trimming left V 5 bases short and J 1 base short, with 24 bases between. From germline, CDR1 is MDHEN and CDR2 SYDVKM. The CDR3 sequence is CASSVLWSGDWTSNQPQHF. The CDR3 region has the DNA TGTGCCAGCAGTGTCCTCTGGAGCGGGGATTGGACGAGCAATCAGCCCCAGCATTTT. Complete variable domain (other parts from reference TRBV28 and TRBJ1-5): DVKVTQSSRYLVKRTGEKVFLECVQDMDHENMFWYRQDPGLGLRLIYFSYDVKMKEKGDIPEGYSVSREKKERFSLILESASTNQTSMYLCASSVLWSGDWTSNQPQHFGDGTRLSIL.

About this clonotype: A read error may be the cause here, since a much bigger clone is one base away. The gene calls are TRBV7-2 and TRBJ1-5; D is unresolved. The germline V gene encodes CDR1 SGHTA and CDR2 FQGNSA. This CDR3 is 13 amino acids long. Here the CDR3 DNA reads TGTGCCGGCAGCTTAATCGCCCAGAAGCCCCAGCATTTT. Protein: CAGSLIAQKPQHF.

This rearrangement joins TRBV29-1 to TRBJ2-1, with no clear D. With 3 bases removed from V and 7 bases from J, the gap between germline ends came to 13 bases. The CDR3 is 13 amino acids. CDR1 and CDR2 from the germline V gene are SQVTM and ANQGSEA. CDR3 protein: CSVEGWTRNEQFF. The CDR3 nucleotides are TGCAGCGTTGAGGGTTGGACGCGGAATGAGCAGTTCTTC.

This clonotype was recorded at least ten times. This rearrangement joins TRBV6-2 or TRBV6-3 to TRBJ2-1; tentatively, D is TRBD1 (6 bases). This CDR3 is 16 amino acids long. In germline, CDR1 is MNHEY, CDR2 SVGEGT. With 8 bases removed from V and 6 bases from J, the gap between germline ends came to 23 bases. The CDR3 sequence: CASGERGSRGTNEQFF. CDR3 bases: TGTGCCAGCGGGGAGAGGGGGTCTCGTGGTACCAATGAGCAGTTCTTC.